This passage covers 16 T cell receptor beta chains from one sample sequenced in a study of OX40 agonist ivuxolimab in advanced cancers. Using immunoSEQ multiplex PCR, the repertoire was profiled, and TCRdb retains in-frame clones only, with some absent. The repertoire holds around 51,000 clones, around nine tenths seen once, with 10% in the top ten. The material was CD4+ or CD8+ T cells sorted from blood, obtained in a trial of the OX40 agonist ivuxolimab. These receptors were taken from an adult with an advanced solid tumor such as melanoma, head and neck, liver or kidney cancer.

The rearrangement uses TRBV6-5 and TRBJ1-1; D is ambiguous. The CDR3 has 13 amino acids. CDR1 MNHEY and CDR2 SVGAGI come from the germline V gene. V was cut by 0 bases and J by 8 bases, with 10 bases left in between. This CDR3 is CASSYSITAEAFF. CDR3 nucleotide sequence: TGTGCCAGCAGTTACTCCATCACAGCCGAAGCTTTCTTT.

This chain uses TRBV11-2 with TRBJ2-7; D unclear. Trimming took off 1 base at V and 3 bases at J, with 4 bases between the two ends. This CDR3 is 12 amino acids long. CDR1 is SGHAT, CDR2 FQNNGV, per germline. CDR3 DNA sequence: TGTGCCAGCAGCTTAGCGATCTACGAGCAGTACTTC. This sequence encodes CASSLAIYEQYF.

The J gene is TRBJ2-5, the V gene TRBV28; 13 bases are shared with TRBD2. TRBJ2-7 matches the DNA end more closely, so the J call is doubtful. This CDR3 comprises 15 residues. CDR1 is MDHEN and CDR2 is SYDVKM in the germline V gene. CDR3 in DNA: TGTGCCAGCAGTTCGGGACTAGCGGGACCCTACGAGCAGTACTTC. As protein: CASSSGLAGPYEQYF.

J is TRBJ1-1 and V is TRBV19, with TRBD1 identical over 11 bases. V lost 1 base to trimming and J lost 0 bases; unmatched junction nucleotides: 1. The CDR3 has 16 residues. Germline assignment: CDR1 LNHDA and CDR2 SQIVND (reference sequence). The CDR3 loop reads CASSIGTGGMNTEAFF. The DNA for the CDR3 is TGTGCCAGTAGTATAGGGACAGGGGGCATGAACACTGAAGCTTTCTTT.

This rearrangement joins TRBV28 to TRBJ1-6, with 8 bases matching TRBD1. The germline V gene has CDR1 MDHEN and CDR2 SYDVKM. The CDR3 totals 16 residues. V was pared by 2 bases and J by 2 bases, with 2 bases of the junction left unmatched. CDR3 coding DNA: TGTGCCAGCAGTTTAGCGACAGGGGCCTATAATTCACCCCTCCACTTT. This codes for CASSLATGAYNSPLHF.

The chain has TRBV6-6 and TRBJ1-5; D not certain. The ends were cut back, 5 bases at V and 0 bases at J, with 11 bases in the middle. CDR3 length equals 15 residues. The V gene's germline CDR1 is MNHNY and CDR2 SVGAGI (reference sequence). The CDR3 nucleotides are TGTGCCAGCAGTGGGCAGGCTGATAGCAATCAGCCCCAGCATTTT. It specifies CASSGQADSNQPQHF.

The chain uses TRBV7-9 and TRBJ1-2; D may be TRBD1 (5 bases). This CDR3 is built from 16 residues. The germline V and J ends were trimmed by 0 bases and 5 bases, with 16 bases remaining between them. Germline CDR1 and CDR2: SEHNR and FQNEAQ (reference sequence). The CDR3 loop reads CASSLAGRETVYGYTF. The CDR3 coding sequence is TGTGCCAGCAGCTTAGCGGGCAGGGAAACTGTGTATGGCTACACCTTC. Full variable domain (missing parts from reference TRBV7-9 and TRBJ1-2): DTGVSQNPRHKITKRGQNVTFRCDPISEHNRLYWYRQTLGQGPEFLTYFQNEAQLEKSRLLSDRFSAERPKGSFSTLEIQRTEQGDSAMYLCASSLAGRETVYGYTFGSGTRLTVV.

A word on this clone: The junction departs from the called germline gene at one end, perhaps through a read error. The rearrangement links TRBV7-7 to TRBJ2-4, with D possibly TRBD1 on 7 matching bases. Germline loops: CDR1 SSHAT, CDR2 FNYEAQ (reference sequence). The CDR3 contains 17 residues. The CDR3 DNA reads as TGTGCTAGCAGCTTAGCGCGGGACAGACTAGCCAAAAACATTCAGTACTTC. Translation gives CASSLARDRLAKNIQYF.

The chain links TRBV13 to TRBJ2-5; D is unclear. Germline loops: CDR1 PRHDT, CDR2 FYEKMQ (reference sequence). Trimming shortened V by 0 bases and J by 3 bases, and 8 bases separated the two germline ends. This CDR3 spans 14 amino acids. CDR3 coding DNA: TGTGCCAGCAGCTTAGGACCGAAGAAAGAGACCCAGTACTTC. Residues: CASSLGPKKETQYF. Drawing the rest from reference TRBV13 and TRBJ2-5, the complete variable domain is AAGVIQSPRHLIKEKRETATLKCYPIPRHDTVYWYQQGPGQDPQFLISFYEKMQSDKGSIPDRFSAQQFSDYHSELNMSSLELGDSALYFCASSLGPKKETQYFGPGTRLLVL.

The chain carries TRBV27 and TRBJ1-2; 8 positions agree with TRBD1. The V gene end was trimmed by 3 bases and the J gene end by 5 bases; junction bases not matched to a gene: 5. Germline CDR1 and CDR2: MNHEY and SMNVEV (reference sequence). This CDR3 has 14 amino acids. The CDR3 DNA sequence: TGTGCCAGCAGTTTCTCCGGACAGGGATATGGCTACACCTTC. As protein: CASSFSGQGYGYTF.

The V call is TRBV11-2, the J call TRBJ2-7; unclear D gene. The CDR3 totals 14 residues. Trimming pared 10 bases from V and 2 bases from J, leaving 18 bases between. Looked up from germline, CDR1 is SGHAT and CDR2 is FQNNGV. CDR3 protein: CATHPPVSPYEQYF. CDR3 coding DNA: TGTGCCACCCATCCCCCCGTTAGCCCCTACGAGCAGTACTTC.

V is TRBV4-1 and J is TRBJ2-2; D may match TRBD1 or TRBD2 (5 bases each). From germline, CDR1 is MGHRA and CDR2 YSYEKL. Between the trimmed V and J ends, which lost 1 base and 4 bases, there was a span of 13 bases. The CDR3 consists of 16 residues. The chain's CDR3 is CASSQVRGAGTGELFF. The CDR3 DNA sequence: TGCGCCAGCAGCCAAGTACGAGGGGCGGGCACCGGGGAGCTGTTTTTT.

The rearrangement links TRBV4-3 to TRBJ1-4; the D gene is possibly TRBD1 (6 bases). The CDR3 contains 17 residues. Trimming removed 0 bases from V and 4 bases from J, with 15 bases in between. The V gene's germline CDR1 is LGHNA and CDR2 YSLEER. CDR3 nucleotides: TGCGCCAGCAGCCAAGATGGGCAGGGGCTCCTTAATGAAAAACTGTTTTTT. Protein: CASSQDGQGLLNEKLFF.

This clone was counted a few times. The chain employs TRBV7-6 and TRBJ2-5; TRBD2 might be the D (6 bases). The CDR3 extends over 15 amino acids. V was pared by 4 bases and J by 0 bases, with 12 bases between. Germline V lookup: CDR1 SGHVS, CDR2 FNYEAQ. DNA for the CDR3: TGTGCCAGCAGCTCCGCGGGAATGTACCAAGAGACCCAGTACTTC. Protein sequence: CASSSAGMYQETQYF. Using reference TRBV7-6 and TRBJ2-5 for the parts outside the CDR3, the full variable domain is GAGVSQSPRYKVTKRGQDVALRCDPISGHVSLYWYRQALGQGPEFLTYFNYEAQQDKSGLPNDRFSAERPEGSISTLTIQRTEQRDSAMYRCASSSAGMYQETQYFGPGTRLLVL.

V gene TRBV11-3 combines with J gene TRBJ2-2, with 11 bases aligning to TRBD2. Trimming cost V 0 bases and J 4 bases; bases outside gene matches: 4. Looked up from germline, CDR1 is SGHNT and CDR2 is YENEEA. This CDR3 comprises 17 residues. CDR3: CASSLEGLAEVTGELFF. The CDR3 DNA follows: TGTGCCAGCAGCTTAGAGGGACTAGCGGAGGTCACCGGGGAGCTGTTTTTT.

This sequence joins TRBV6-6 and TRBJ2-7; the D is unclear. Per germline, CDR1 MNHNY and CDR2 SVGAGI (reference sequence). Deletions cut 8 bases from V and 0 bases from J, with 14 bases between. The CDR3 loop spans 14 amino acids. The CDR3 coding sequence is TGTGCCAGCCGTTTCCTGGACGGCTCCTACGAGCAGTACTTC. Protein sequence: CASRFLDGSYEQYF.